This TCR beta chain was sequenced during a study of CD8+ T cells in alopecia areata. Broader study findings: It was observed that many expanded lesional clones persisted in scalp and blood during tofacitinib. Whereas mice showed it more clearly, TCR sharing across patients was murkier, possibly because of HLA.

Concerning this clone itself: The antigen remains unidentified.

Following RNA extraction, reverse transcription yielded cDNA that acted as the sequencing template. The data were produced by immunoSEQ multiplex PCR, yet TCRdb's version contains in-frame clones alone and is incomplete. This table has 42,000 or so clones, 80% to 95% appearing once. Indicated treatment: oral pan-JAK inhibitor, 5-10 mg twice daily. Peripheral blood samples and lesional scalp punch biopsies were obtained from alopecia areata patients. Using a FACSAria, the CD4+ and CD8+ T cells were sorted from the PBMCs. V was clipped by 7 bases and J by 6 bases, with 13 bases between them. Germline-derived CDR1 and CDR2 are LNHDA and SQIVND (reference sequence). This CDR3 contains 13 residues.

The TCR originated in a human donor with alopecia areata. Here the sequenced sample was CD8+ T cells sorted from blood, taken at week 24, from a patient treated with tofacitinib. This chain uses TRBV19 with TRBJ2-1, with D possibly matching TRBD2 (5 bases). The CDR3 spells CASNPDGLNEQFF. DNA of the CDR3: TGTGCCAGTAACCCAGACGGACTCAATGAGCAGTTCTTC. Looking up the rest from reference TRBV19 and TRBJ2-1 gives the full variable domain: DGGITQSPKYLFRKEGQNVTLSCEQNLNHDAMYWYRQDPGQGLRLIYYSQIVNDFQKGDIAEGYSVSREKKESFPLTVTSAQKNPTAFYLCASNPDGLNEQFFGPGTRLTVL.